The T cell receptor (beta chain) under discussion was sequenced for a study of blood T cell repertoires in COVID-19 (TCRdb year 2020). Notes on the research overall: Samples from collaborators originated in the United States, Italy and Spain and spanned both the acute and convalescent phases of COVID-19. The prospective study material was composed of cDNA or gDNA derived from T cells, B-cell-depleted T cells, or PBMCs. The dataset comprised deeply sampled blood TCRbeta repertoires from subjects exposed to, actively infected with, or recovered from COVID-19. The repertoires were released in a freely available public database intended as a resource for research on the immune response to SARS-CoV-2. The samples were drawn from two sources: the first 160 participants of the ongoing ImmuneRACE study, and approximately 1,300 subjects contributed by 6 global collaborators. A de-identified subject ID, COVID-19 status, age in years and sex were almost always included in the sample metadata. Where HLA class I and class II types were available, the types were taken from metadata supplied by the sample provider, not from assay-based typing.

Paper-wide results and their limitations: Clinical and demographic metadata were provided uncurated, with the amount varying by source and participant.

There are 16 amino acids in the CDR3, from cysteine to phenylalanine inclusive. This entry keeps only the CDR3 DNA: 48 bases, framed from base 1. V is pruned by 1 base and J by 8 bases, leaving 8 bases of the junction without a gene match. CDR1 and CDR2 were assigned from the germline V gene as SGHAT and FQNNGV. TCRbeta CDR3 regions were amplified from genomic DNA using the immunoSEQ Assay, a bias-controlled multiplex PCR. In the original analysis: The number of nucleated cells in each sample was estimated from the amplification of reference gene primers within the assay. To quantify the absolute abundance of each unique TCRbeta CDR3 rearrangement, sequence reads were collapsed and filtered. For each sample, productive Simpson clonality was calculated as the square root of Simpson's diversity index over productive rearrangements. In TCRdb, the immuneACCESS table is reduced to in-frame sequences with V and J assigned. These tables do not hold every clone; where another copy was compared, an unresolved V gene accounts for under half, and the others remain unexplained. D and trimming were read from the DNA, whereas the V and J calls and clone size are those reported in that table. In all, the sample holds around 450,000 clones, and about 85% of those were seen once. The biggest ten clones account for roughly 1.8% of the sample.

Participants in the prospective study were enrolled through a virtual design, were aged roughly 18 to 100 years, and lived in 24 United States geographic areas. Cohort assignment in the prospective study relied on participant-reported clinical history from a screening survey and a study questionnaire. In the prospective study, mobile phlebotomists collected whole blood, serum and a nasopharyngeal or oropharyngeal swab from each participant. Over an approximately 2-month period, participants in the prospective study had the option of providing additional blood draws and questionnaires. Prospective study blood samples were shipped either frozen or at room temperature before DNA extraction. Worth noting for this clone: Which antigen it targets is not known. No base quality information exists; no much larger clone differs at one position.

The sequence is built from TRBV11-2 and TRBJ2-1; TRBD2 aligns with 10 central bases. Sequenced input: PBMCs or T cells enriched from blood (not recorded which). The receptor's source is a woman younger than 30 with acute COVID-19. The CDR3 region has the sequence CASSLGWLAGVDEQFF. Here is the DNA: TGTGCCAGCAGCTTAGGATGGCTAGCGGGAGTGGATGAGCAGTTCTTC.